This T cell receptor beta chain was retrieved from a study of T cell responses to AZD1222 COVID-19 vaccine. Study overall: Doses given second, at about 4 or about 12 weeks, were pooled. Notes on the study in general: The donors showed a predominance of white British ancestry and of females, with possible underestimation of clonal diversity. Nearly half of spike-specific TCRs reportedly go after variant regions that carry no mutations. None of the repertoires were sampled until the peak T cell response had passed.

In this sample, this clone turned up once. Its specificity is not known. CDR3 length: 13 amino acids. Germline CDR1 reads LGHDT; CDR2 reads YNNKEL (reference sequence). The V end lost 2 bases, the J end lost 6 bases, and 10 bases lay between the germline ends. Using immunoSEQ multiplex PCR, the repertoire was profiled, and TCRdb retains in-frame clones only, with some absent. The sample lists about 120,000 clones; about 89% were seen once. The material was peripheral blood, obtained on day 0 of AZD1222 vaccination. This TCR was sampled from an adult in good health. The rearrangement links TRBV3-1 (or the pseudogene TRBV3-2) to TRBJ1-2; no clear D gene. Here the CDR3 reads CASSQFTGNGYTF. The CDR3 region has the DNA TGTGCCAGCAGCCAATTTACCGGCAATGGCTACACCTTC.